This T cell receptor (beta chain) emerged from a study of identifying expanded T cells in peripheral blood. Broader study findings: Technical replicates showed approximately 1.2 changed clones; two weeks about 16; four weeks 19.

With respect to this clone: The antigen is not known.

CDR1 is SGDLS and CDR2 is YYNGEE in the germline V gene. CDR3 size: 15 residues. Trimming shortened V by 0 bases and J by 5 bases, and 15 bases separated the two germline ends. Assay: immunoSEQ multiplex PCR; the TCRdb copy retains only in-frame clones and omits some. The table shows 100,000 to 110,000 clones, with 75% to 90% occurring only once. This chain connects TRBV9 to TRBJ2-7, with a weak D call TRBD2 (5 bases). This receptor was obtained from a person aged 18 to 69 in good health. The material sequenced was blood. CDR3 region: CASSVEFGVAHEQYF. CDR3 DNA sequence: TGTGCCAGCAGCGTAGAGTTCGGGGTGGCCCACGAGCAGTACTTC.